This TCR beta chain was profiled in a study of control samples from healthy donors and cancer patients. V dropped 7 bases and J dropped 4; count of bases not matched to a gene: 7. The CDR3 runs 14 residues. Germline CDR1 and CDR2: LNHDA and SQIVND (reference sequence). Data came from immunoSEQ multiplex PCR; TCRdb stores just in-frame clones and leaves some out. Here the sample table reports about 200,000 clones. Sequencing input: blood. This chain joins TRBV19 and TRBJ1-2, with 9 positions matching TRBD1. This TCR was recovered from a woman under 40 in good health. The CDR3 region is CASNWDRVTYGYTF. CDR3 DNA: TGTGCCAGTAATTGGGACAGGGTCACCTATGGCTACACCTTC.